This T cell receptor beta chain derives from a study of blood T cells in healthy people across ages. Whole-study findings and limits: Roughly linearly, TCR beta diversity per million T cells fell as age increased. The long-lived group displayed more naive CD4+ cells, plus higher diversity, than the aged donors did.

Alongside a J-beta primer mix, a sample-barcoded 5' primer served in a second PCR lasting about 7 to 11 cycles. Unique molecular identifiers of 12 random nucleotides labeled each cDNA. TCRdb re-called the 5' RACE reads with MiXCR, one entry per CDR3 protein. The sample comprises about 760,000 distinct CDR3 sequences, approximately 25% of which are singletons, and under 9.5% rests with the top ten. This clonotype occurred a few times. Its antigen is not identified. V lost 7 bases, J lost 3 bases, and 6 bases lay in between. The CDR3 is made up of 10 amino acids. CDR1 is SQVTM, CDR2 ANQGSEA, per germline. These data are also associated with another study on T cells of mothers and their children. In that study: Each mother yielded more than 9 million TCR beta CDR3 reads. Each child yielded about 3 million reads.

The specimen sequenced was blood. This chain links TRBV29-1 with TRBJ2-5; D remains unclear. This clonotype was obtained from a boy aged 5-17 years in good health. The CDR3: CSGRKETQYF. The CDR3 DNA reads TGCAGCGGTCGAAAAGAGACCCAGTACTTC.